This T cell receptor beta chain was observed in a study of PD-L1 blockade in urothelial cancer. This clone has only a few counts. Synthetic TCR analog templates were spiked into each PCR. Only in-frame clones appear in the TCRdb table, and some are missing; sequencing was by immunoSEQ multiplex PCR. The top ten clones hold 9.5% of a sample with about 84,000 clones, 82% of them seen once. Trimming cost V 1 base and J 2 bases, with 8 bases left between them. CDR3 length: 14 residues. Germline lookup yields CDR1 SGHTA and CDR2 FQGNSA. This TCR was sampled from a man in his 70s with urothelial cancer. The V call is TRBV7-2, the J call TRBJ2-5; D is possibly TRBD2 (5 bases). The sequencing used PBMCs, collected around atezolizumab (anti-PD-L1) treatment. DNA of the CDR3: TGTGCCAGCAGCTTAGGTCGGGAACAAGAGACCCAGTACTTC. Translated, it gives CASSLGREQETQYF. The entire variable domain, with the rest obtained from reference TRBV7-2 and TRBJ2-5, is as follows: GAGVSQSPSNKVTEKGKDVELRCDPISGHTALYWYRQSLGQGLEFLIYFQGNSAPDKSGLPSDRFSAERTGGSVSTLTIQRTQQEDSAVYLCASSLGREQETQYFGPGTRLLVL.